This TCR beta chain emerged from a study of shared clonotypes between healthy human individuals. Study background: Per-donor plates numbered three CD4 naive, three CD4 memory, two CD8 naive and one CD8 memory. Regarding the study as a whole: Non-shared clonotypes had lower generation probabilities than clonotypes shared by all four sorted-subset donors.

Note on this clone: What it binds is unknown.

The germline V gene encodes CDR1 WNHNN and CDR2 SYGVQD (reference sequence). Trimming removed 3 bases from V and 10 bases from J, with 10 bases in between. The CDR3 sequence is 12 residues long. Naive CD8 isolation took CD45RO-negative cells positively selected for CCR7 and excluded terminally differentiated effector memory CD45RA+ cells. Sequencing was performed with immunoSEQ multiplex PCR; in TCRdb, only in-frame clones are kept and a portion is missing. In the table there are nearly 2 million clones, about 95% of which are singletons. The chain carries TRBV10-1 and TRBJ2-1, with D possibly being TRBD1 (6 bases). Sample: naive CD8+ T cells sorted from blood. The TCR originated in a man in his late teens or twenties in good health. The CDR3 coding sequence is TGCGCCAGCAGTGATGCCGGGACAGAGCAGTTCTTC. It yields the protein CASSDAGTEQFF.